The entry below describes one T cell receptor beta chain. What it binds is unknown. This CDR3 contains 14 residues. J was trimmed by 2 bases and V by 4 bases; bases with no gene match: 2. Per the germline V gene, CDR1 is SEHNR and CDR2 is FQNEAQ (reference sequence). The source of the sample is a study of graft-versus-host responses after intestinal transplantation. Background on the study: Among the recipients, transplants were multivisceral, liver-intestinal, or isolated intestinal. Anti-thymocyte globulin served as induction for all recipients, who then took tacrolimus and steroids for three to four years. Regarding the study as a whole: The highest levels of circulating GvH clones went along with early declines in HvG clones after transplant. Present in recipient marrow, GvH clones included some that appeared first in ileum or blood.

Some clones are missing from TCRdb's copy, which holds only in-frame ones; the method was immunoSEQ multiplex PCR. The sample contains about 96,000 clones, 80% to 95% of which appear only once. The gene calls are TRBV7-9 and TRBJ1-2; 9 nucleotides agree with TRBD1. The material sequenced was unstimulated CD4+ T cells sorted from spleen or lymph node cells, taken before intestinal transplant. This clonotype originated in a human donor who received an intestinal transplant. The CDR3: CASSSGTGNYGYTF. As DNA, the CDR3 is TGTGCCAGCAGCTCCGGGACAGGGAACTATGGCTACACCTTC.